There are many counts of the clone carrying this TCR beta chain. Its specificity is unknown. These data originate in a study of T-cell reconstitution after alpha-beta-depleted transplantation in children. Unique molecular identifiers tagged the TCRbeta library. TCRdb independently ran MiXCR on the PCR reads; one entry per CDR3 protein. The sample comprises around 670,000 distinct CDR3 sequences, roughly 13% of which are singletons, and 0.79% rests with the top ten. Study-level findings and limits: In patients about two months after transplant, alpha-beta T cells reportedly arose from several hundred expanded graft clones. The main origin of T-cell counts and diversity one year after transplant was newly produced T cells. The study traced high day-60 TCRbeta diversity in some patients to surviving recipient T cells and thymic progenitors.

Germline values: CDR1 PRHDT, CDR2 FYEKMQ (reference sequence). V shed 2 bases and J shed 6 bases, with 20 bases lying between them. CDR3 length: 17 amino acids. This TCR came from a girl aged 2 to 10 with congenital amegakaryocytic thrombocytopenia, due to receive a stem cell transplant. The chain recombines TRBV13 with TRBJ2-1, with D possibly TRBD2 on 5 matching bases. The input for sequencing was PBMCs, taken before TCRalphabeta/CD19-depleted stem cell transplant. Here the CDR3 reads CASSLSSSASRFNEQFF. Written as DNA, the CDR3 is TGTGCCAGCAGCTTATCTTCGTCGGCTAGCAGATTCAATGAGCAGTTCTTC.